Following are 9 T cell receptor beta chains from one sample sequenced in a study of regulatory T cells in long-lasting Graves disease. Sample time point: newly diagnosed GD, antithyroid drugs for less than 3 months. Making the TCR library involved RNA that had been extracted from PBMCs. Combining iRepertoire HTBI primers with Arm-PCR of CDR3 regions, the authors built TCR beta libraries. TCRdb ran MiXCR on the multiplex PCR reads and lists one entry per CDR3 protein. The repertoire holds about 540,000 distinct CDR3 sequences, 13% seen once, with roughly 10% in the top ten. The same data also went into a second study, on T cells in Graves' hyperthyroidism and ophthalmopathy.

Sequencing was performed on peripheral blood mononuclear cells (PBMCs), taken at new diagnosis, from a patient treated with antithyroid drugs. These receptors were collected from a man younger than 40 with Graves disease.

This clonotype came up many times. The chain links TRBV29-1 to TRBJ2-5, with 10 nucleotides matching TRBD1. The V and J ends lost 6 bases and 5 bases, in that order; junction bases with no gene match: 12. There are 15 residues in the CDR3. In germline, CDR1 is SQVTM, CDR2 ANQGSEA. The CDR3 DNA reads TGCAGCGTCGGACCGGGACAGGGGATTTGGGAGACCCAGTACTTC. Encoded protein: CSVGPGQGIWETQYF.

This clonotype showed up many times. This chain uses TRBV29-1 with TRBJ1-2; D may be TRBD1 (5 bases). The V gene's germline CDR1 is SQVTM and CDR2 ANQGSEA. CDR3 length equals 14 residues. Trimming stripped 6 bases from V and 3 bases from J, with 17 bases between. The CDR3 sequence: CSVQPGTGDYGYTF. The CDR3 bases are TGCAGCGTCCAACCCGGGACGGGAGACTATGGCTACACCTTC.

The chain uses TRBV5-1 and TRBJ1-2; TRBD1 is a possible D gene (5 bases). The CDR3 is 13 amino acids. Trimming took off 0 bases at V and 8 bases at J, with 11 bases between the two ends. Germline V lookup: CDR1 SGHRS, CDR2 YFSETQ. CDR3: CASSLDGTRGYTF. Here the CDR3 DNA reads TGCGCCAGCAGCTTGGACGGGACGCGAGGCTACACCTTC.

The gene calls are TRBV20-1 and TRBJ1-1; the match to TRBD1 covers 7 bases. Trimming at V came to 2 bases and at J to 3 bases, leaving 3 bases not matched to a gene. Germline loops: CDR1 DFQATT, CDR2 SNEGSKA (reference sequence). The CDR3 covers 13 residues. The CDR3 DNA is TGCAGTGCTAGAACCACAGGGGACACTGAAGCTTTCTTT. Protein: CSARTTGDTEAFF.

The chain has TRBV5-6 and TRBJ2-1; 11 nucleotides align to TRBD2. J was trimmed by 2 bases and V by 7 bases; bases with no gene match: 5. The CDR3 covers 15 residues. Germline CDR1 is SGHDT and CDR2 is YYEEEE. The CDR3 DNA reads as TGTGCCAGCCGGCCGACTAGCGGGACCTACAATGAGCAGTTCTTC. Protein: CASRPTSGTYNEQFF.

This clonotype has ten or more counts. The rearrangement links TRBV12-3 or TRBV12-4 to TRBJ2-1; the D gene is possibly TRBD2 (5 bases). The CDR3 covers 14 residues. The V end was cut by 3 bases, the J end by 8 bases, with 14 bases between. The CDR3, as DNA: TGTGCCAGCAGTTTTGCGGAGGCTCGCTATGAGCAGTTCTTC. It codes for CASSFAEARYEQFF.

As concerns this clonotype: A much larger clone lies one base from this, so it may be a read error. The J gene is TRBJ1-2, the V gene TRBV5-1, with a tentative D call TRBD1 (6 bases). The germline gives CDR1 SGHRS, CDR2 YFSETQ. This CDR3 contains 14 residues. V was pared by 1 base and J by 10 bases, with 17 bases between. The CDR3 is CASSLNRQGNDYTF. The CDR3 DNA follows: TGCGCCAGCAGCTTGAATCGGCAGGGGAATGACTACACCTTC.

This clonotype showed up many times. V usage is TRBV19 and J usage is TRBJ2-7; D is uncertain. The CDR3 runs 16 residues. V lost 1 base and J lost 0, with 13 bases in between. Per germline, CDR1 LNHDA and CDR2 SQIVND (reference sequence). CDR3 in DNA: TGTGCCAGTAGTATAGGTTTTGCAAGGTACTCCTACGAGCAGTACTTC. Translating gives CASSIGFARYSYEQYF.

This clonotype has at least ten counts. The rearrangement uses TRBV12-3 or TRBV12-4 and TRBJ2-1; D is possibly TRBD2 (6 bases). V gave up 7 bases and J gave up 4 bases, with 14 bases separating them. The CDR3 consists of 14 residues. The CDR3: CASTRTNPYNEQFF. CDR3 DNA sequence: TGTGCCAGCACCCGGACTAACCCATACAATGAGCAGTTCTTC.